This passage covers 12 T cell receptor beta chains from one sample sequenced in a study of Ad26.COV2.S vaccination and SARS-CoV-2 variants. Here immunoSEQ multiplex PCR was the method, and the copy in TCRdb shows in-frame clones only, minus some. The sample has about 350,000 clones, 92% seen once. The sequenced sample was peripheral blood, obtained after recovery from COVID-19. Every receptor here comes from a human donor who had recovered from COVID-19.

This chain connects TRBV7-7 to TRBJ2-2; possibly TRBD1 or TRBD2 for D (6 bases each). The CDR3 has 15 amino acids. V was shortened by 5 bases and J by 5 bases, with 15 bases between the two germline ends. Per the germline V gene, CDR1 is SSHAT and CDR2 is FNYEAQ (reference sequence). The chain's CDR3 is CASSAYRAGTGELFF. CDR3 in DNA: TGTGCCAGCAGCGCCTACAGGGCGGGGACCGGGGAGCTGTTTTTT.

This sequence joins TRBV15 and TRBJ2-3; 7 bases are a match to TRBD2. Trimming at V came to 1 base and at J to 3 bases, leaving 4 bases not matched to a gene. From germline, CDR1 is LNHNV and CDR2 YYDKDF (reference sequence). This CDR3 is built from 15 residues. CDR3 sequence reads: CATSRGTGGTDTQYF. The CDR3 DNA reads TGTGCCACCAGCAGAGGGACCGGGGGGACAGATACGCAGTATTTT.

The chain joins TRBV19 to TRBJ2-5; D ambiguous. Trimming cost V 1 base and J 2 bases, with 5 bases left between them. The V gene's germline CDR1 is LNHDA and CDR2 SQIVND (reference sequence). CDR3 length equals 13 residues. The CDR3 sequence: CASSIVGQETQYF. CDR3 DNA: TGTGCCAGTAGTATAGTGGGACAAGAGACCCAGTACTTC.

The chain couples TRBV9 to TRBJ2-3, with 11 bases identical to TRBD2. Germline assignment: CDR1 SGDLS and CDR2 YYNGEE. J gave up 5 bases and V 4 bases, and 9 bases lay outside the gene matches. The CDR3 is made up of 16 amino acids. DNA for the CDR3: TGTGCCAGCAGCCGCCGACTAGCGGGGCCCCAAGATACGCAGTATTTT. It specifies CASSRRLAGPQDTQYF.

The V and J genes are TRBV19 and TRBJ1-5, with TRBD1 identical over 7 bases. Trimming took 8 bases from V and 4 from J; bases not matched to a gene: 11. The CDR3 is made up of 15 amino acids. Germline V gene lookup returns CDR1 LNHDA and CDR2 SQIVND (reference sequence). Written as DNA, the CDR3 is TGTGCCAGTGCACGACAGGGATTAGGGAATCAGCCCCAGCATTTT. Translating it yields CASARQGLGNQPQHF.

The V gene is TRBV24-1, the J gene TRBJ1-6; the D is unclear. V lost 0 bases to trimming and J lost 7 bases, with 12 bases between them. The CDR3 contains 16 residues. CDR1 is KGHDR, CDR2 SFDVKD, per germline. The CDR3: CATSDLGPPLNSPLHF. CDR3 nucleotides: TGTGCCACCAGTGATTTGGGGCCCCCATTGAATTCACCCCTCCACTTT.

The rearrangement joins TRBV9 to TRBJ2-3; 10 positions agree with TRBD2. J lost 0 bases, V lost 3 bases, and 13 bases had no gene match. The CDR3 covers 19 residues. From germline, CDR1 is SGDLS and CDR2 YYNGEE. DNA for the CDR3: TGTGCCAGCAGCGAACATCGGGCTAGCGGGGGACCTAGCACAGATACGCAGTATTTT. The encoded protein is CASSEHRASGGPSTDTQYF.

This chain uses TRBV2 with TRBJ1-4; 8 nucleotides agree with TRBD1. The CDR3 extends over 17 amino acids. Germline V gene lookup returns CDR1 SNHLY and CDR2 FYNNEI. V dropped 0 bases and J dropped 7; count of bases not matched to a gene: 10. The CDR3 spells CASSEALRDRLGEKLFF. The CDR3 nucleotides are TGTGCCAGCAGTGAAGCGCTTCGGGACAGGCTCGGTGAAAAACTGTTTTTT.

This clone was seen once. V is TRBV6-2 or TRBV6-3 and J is TRBJ2-6; D may correspond to TRBD1 or TRBD2 (5 bases each). The CDR3 is made up of 15 amino acids. V gave up 4 bases and J gave up 1 base, with 8 bases separating them. Germline CDR1 and CDR2: MNHEY and SVGEGT. CDR3: CASSWDLSGANVLTF. The CDR3 DNA follows: TGTGCCAGCAGTTGGGACCTTTCTGGGGCCAACGTCCTGACTTTC.

This clone was found once. The chain uses TRBV5-5 and TRBJ1-2; D gene uncertain. Germline loops: CDR1 SGHKS, CDR2 YYEKEE (reference sequence). The CDR3 is made up of 16 amino acids. V lost 2 bases, J lost 0 bases, and 14 bases lay in between. The CDR3 reads CASSFRGREANYGYTF. In nucleotides, the CDR3 is TGTGCCAGCAGCTTCAGAGGTAGGGAAGCTAACTATGGCTACACCTTC.

The chain employs TRBV19 and TRBJ2-7; TRBD2 aligns across 10 bases. Per the germline V gene, CDR1 is LNHDA and CDR2 is SQIVND (reference sequence). The CDR3 has 13 residues. J was trimmed by 6 bases and V by 4 bases; bases with no gene match: 3. This chain's CDR3 is CASSRWTSGEQYF. The CDR3 DNA sequence: TGTGCCAGTAGTAGGTGGACTAGCGGCGAGCAGTACTTC.

The V gene is TRBV5-6, the J gene TRBJ1-1; 8 bases line up with TRBD1. Germline V CDR1 and CDR2: SGHDT, YYEEEE. The junction had 2 bases not matched to a gene; V was cut back by 0 bases and J by 10 bases. This CDR3 region has 12 residues. CDR3 protein: CASSLDRGRAFF. The CDR3 coding sequence is TGTGCCAGCAGCTTGGACAGGGGGAGAGCTTTCTTT.